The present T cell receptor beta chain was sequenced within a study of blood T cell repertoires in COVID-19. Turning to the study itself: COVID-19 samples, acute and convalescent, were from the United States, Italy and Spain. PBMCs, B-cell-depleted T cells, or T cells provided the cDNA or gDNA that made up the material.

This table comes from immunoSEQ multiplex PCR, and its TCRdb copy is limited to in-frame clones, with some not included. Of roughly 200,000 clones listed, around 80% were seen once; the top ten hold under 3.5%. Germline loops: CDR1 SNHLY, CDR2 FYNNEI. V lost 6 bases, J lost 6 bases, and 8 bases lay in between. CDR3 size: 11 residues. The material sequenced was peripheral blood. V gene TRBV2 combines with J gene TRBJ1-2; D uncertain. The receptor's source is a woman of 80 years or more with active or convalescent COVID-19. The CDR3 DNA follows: TGTGCCAGCAGCCCACGGGATGGCTACACCTTC. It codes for CASSPRDGYTF.